The 5 T cell receptor beta chains presented below share a single source sample, sequenced in a study of blood T cell repertoires in COVID-19. The data were produced by immunoSEQ multiplex PCR, yet TCRdb's version contains in-frame clones alone and is incomplete. In the table there are about 58,000 clones, 75% to 90% of which are singletons. Sequenced material: peripheral blood. The receptor set was obtained from a woman aged 70 to 79 with active COVID-19.

The V call is TRBV7-9, the J call TRBJ2-1, with D unresolved. Per germline, CDR1 SEHNR and CDR2 FQNEAQ (reference sequence). CDR3 length: 13 amino acids. Deletions cut 5 bases from V and 10 bases from J, with 15 bases between. CDR3 amino acids: CASSPLNLPEQFF. The CDR3 DNA reads as TGTGCCAGCAGCCCCCTAAACTTACCCGAGCAGTTCTTC.

The V and J genes are TRBV5-6 and TRBJ1-1; D remains unclear. The germline V and J ends were trimmed by 1 base and 0 bases, with 13 bases remaining between them. The CDR3 is 16 residues long. Germline V gene data show CDR1 as SGHDT and CDR2 as YYEEEE. This chain's CDR3 is CASSLYQVSMNTEAFF. CDR3 coding DNA: TGTGCCAGCAGCTTGTACCAGGTATCGATGAACACTGAAGCTTTCTTT.

This clone was seen only a few times. This sequence joins TRBV5-1 and TRBJ2-5, with 7 bases that match TRBD1. Trimming removed 0 bases from V and 2 bases from J; junction bases left unmatched: 1. The CDR3 length is 14 residues. Germline CDR1 reads SGHRS; CDR2 reads YFSETQ. The CDR3 reads CASSLEGQQETQYF. CDR3 coding DNA: TGCGCCAGCAGCTTGGAGGGACAGCAAGAGACCCAGTACTTC.

The genes are TRBV24-1 and TRBJ2-5; 10 nucleotides match TRBD1. Germline loops: CDR1 KGHDR, CDR2 SFDVKD. CDR3 length equals 15 residues. The J segment lost 2 bases and the V segment lost 4 bases, leaving 3 bases of the junction unmatched. The CDR3 DNA follows: TGTGCCACCAGTGACGTGGGACAGGGGCAAGAGACCCAGTACTTC. This gives the protein CATSDVGQGQETQYF.

The chain has TRBV18 and TRBJ2-2; D not resolved. V lost 1 base and J 0 bases, leaving 6 bases between the germline ends. Germline assignment: CDR1 KGHSH and CDR2 LQKENI. The CDR3 extends over 15 amino acids. CDR3 region: CASSPRQANTGELFF. CDR3 coding DNA: TGTGCCAGCTCACCACGACAAGCGAACACCGGGGAGCTGTTTTTT.